One sample yielded the 31 T cell receptor beta chains listed below, sequenced in a study of radiotherapy plus CTLA-4 blockade in lung cancer (dated by TCRdb to 2017 to 2018). Libraries were constructed by the immunoSEQ multiplex PCR assay. Not all clones reach the TCRdb copy of this immuneACCESS table, which keeps in-frame sequences only. Checked studies attribute under half of the gap to unresolved V genes and leave the rest unexplained. The sample profile shows some 46,000 clones; approximately 71% of them were found once. Of the sample, roughly 3% is held by the ten largest clones. The starting material was peripheral blood, obtained from a patient treated with radiotherapy plus ipilimumab. The receptor set was obtained from a human donor with non-small cell lung cancer whose response to radiotherapy plus ipilimumab could not be evaluated.

J is TRBJ2-7 and V is TRBV4-2; 7 nucleotides align to TRBD1. J lost 6 bases, V lost 1 base, and 6 bases had no gene match. Germline V gene sequence: CDR1 LGHNA, CDR2 YNFKEQ. This CDR3 is 14 amino acids long. This CDR3 is CASSQVGGQVEQYF. The CDR3 nucleotides read TGTGCCAGCAGCCAAGTAGGGGGCCAGGTCGAGCAGTACTTC.

The chain carries TRBV7-9 and TRBJ2-7; 7 bases match TRBD1. The junction had 11 bases not matched to a gene; V was cut back by 5 bases and J by 7 bases. Per germline, CDR1 SEHNR and CDR2 FQNEAQ (reference sequence). The CDR3 runs to 14 residues. The CDR3 bases are TGTGCCAGCAGCCCAGGACAGGTGGAACAGGAGCAGTACTTC. Translated: CASSPGQVEQEQYF.

This clone was counted a few times. The chain uses TRBV7-8 and TRBJ2-7; 14 bases map to TRBD2. CDR3 size: 17 residues. With 5 bases clipped from V and 0 bases from J, the junction kept 6 bases outside the gene matches. Germline values: CDR1 SGHVS, CDR2 FQNEAQ. The CDR3 sequence is CASSRGLAGGFSYEQYF. The CDR3, as DNA: TGTGCCAGCAGCCGAGGACTAGCGGGGGGTTTCTCCTACGAGCAGTACTTC.

This chain connects TRBV5-1 to TRBJ2-1; TRBD2 might be the D (5 bases). The germline gives CDR1 SGHRS, CDR2 YFSETQ. Trimming cost V 0 bases and J 5 bases, with 12 bases left between them. The CDR3 extends over 15 amino acids. The DNA of the CDR3 is TGCGCCAGCAGCTTGGGCCGGGGAACCCACAATGAGCAGTTCTTC. This encodes CASSLGRGTHNEQFF.

V and J are TRBV6-6 and TRBJ2-2; weak D call: TRBD1 (5 bases). Germline V gene sequence: CDR1 MNHNY, CDR2 SVGAGI (reference sequence). Trimming cost V 8 bases and J 3 bases, with 10 bases left between them. CDR3 length equals 13 residues. The CDR3 is CASAKQDTGELFF. The DNA for the CDR3 is TGTGCCAGCGCAAAACAGGACACCGGGGAGCTGTTTTTT.

The chain uses TRBV18 and TRBJ1-2, with D unclear. The ends were cut back, 3 bases at V and 3 bases at J, with 14 bases in the middle. In germline, CDR1 is KGHSH, CDR2 LQKENI. This CDR3 is 15 amino acids long. CDR3 DNA: TGTGCCAGCTCACCCGGTCCCTTAGCCGACTATGGCTACACCTTC. Translation: CASSPGPLADYGYTF. The complete variable domain, with remaining parts taken from reference TRBV18 and TRBJ1-2, reads NAGVMQNPRHLVRRRGQEARLRCSPMKGHSHVYWYRQLPEEGLKFMVYLQKENIIDESGMPKERFSAEFPKEGPSILRIQQVVRGDSAAYFCASSPGPLADYGYTFGSGTRLTVV.

This clone was observed a handful of times. V usage is TRBV6-5 and J usage is TRBJ1-4; possible D gene TRBD1, 6 bases. The CDR3 runs 14 residues. Looked up from germline, CDR1 is MNHEY and CDR2 is SVGAGI. V was shortened by 7 bases and J by 8 bases, with 17 bases between the two germline ends. CDR3 sequence (DNA): TGTGCCAGCACGGGGCAGGGGTTGGGAGAAAAACTGTTTTTT. Residues: CASTGQGLGEKLFF.

V usage is TRBV28 and J usage is TRBJ2-7; D not resolved. The CDR3 totals 14 residues. Trimming took 3 bases from V and 4 from J, leaving 13 bases between them. Germline V gene sequence: CDR1 MDHEN, CDR2 SYDVKM. CDR3 DNA: TGTGCCAGCAGTTTCACCCCGAGCCAATACGAGCAGTACTTC. As protein: CASSFTPSQYEQYF.

This chain joins TRBV11-2 and TRBJ2-7; D is undetermined. Germline V lookup: CDR1 SGHAT, CDR2 FQNNGV. V lost 4 bases and J 2 bases, leaving 12 bases between the germline ends. CDR3 length: 14 amino acids. The CDR3, as DNA: TGTGCCAGCAGCTCAGTTGGCGGAACCTACGAGCAGTACTTC. Its protein product is CASSSVGGTYEQYF.

For the CDR3, the DNA is TGTGCCAGCAGTGCAGTGTTGCGGAGGAGTTCACCCCTCCACTTT. This codes for CASSAVLRRSSPLHF. The chain uses TRBV2 and TRBJ1-6; D gene uncertain. Germline V gene lookup returns CDR1 SNHLY and CDR2 FYNNEI. V was clipped by 4 bases and J by 9 bases, with 16 bases between them. This CDR3 is 15 amino acids long. Full variable domain (missing parts from reference TRBV2 and TRBJ1-6): EPEVTQTPSHQVTQMGQEVILRCVPISNHLYFYWYRQILGQKVEFLVSFYNNEISEKSEIFDDQFSVERPDGSNFTLKIRSTKLEDSAMYFCASSAVLRRSSPLHFGNGTRLTVT.

The chain joins TRBV7-3 to TRBJ2-6; TRBD1 agrees at 9 bases. Germline CDR1 is SGHTA and CDR2 is FQGTGA. The CDR3 is 21 amino acids. After removal of 5 bases from V and 4 bases from J, the junction contained 21 bases not matched to a gene. The CDR3 loop is CASSTLGGDRDRSGGANVLTF. The CDR3 DNA is TGTGCCAGCAGCACCCTTGGGGGGGACAGGGACCGTTCGGGAGGGGCCAACGTCCTGACTTTC.

The chain joins TRBV5-1 to TRBJ1-1; 8 nucleotides agree with TRBD1. Germline-derived CDR1 and CDR2 are SGHRS and YFSETQ. The V segment lost 1 base and the J segment 3 bases; nucleotides outside the gene matches: 2. CDR3 length: 14 amino acids. The CDR3 protein is CASSLNRGDTEAFF. CDR3 nucleotides: TGCGCCAGCAGCTTGAACAGGGGGGACACTGAAGCTTTCTTT.

This chain uses TRBV23-1 with TRBJ2-1; D uncertain. TRBV23-1 is assigned to the ORF class and has an uncertain function. This CDR3 comprises 12 residues. Between the trimmed V and J ends, which lost 0 bases and 11 bases, there was a span of 8 bases. The CDR3 sequence is CASSQSGAKQFF. DNA of the CDR3: TGCGCCAGCAGTCAATCGGGCGCCAAGCAGTTCTTC.

The V gene is TRBV6-6, the J gene TRBJ2-7; D remains unclear. This CDR3 contains 14 residues. From germline, CDR1 is MNHNY and CDR2 SVGAGI (reference sequence). The V end was cut by 0 bases, the J end by 3 bases, with 9 bases between. The CDR3 bases are TGTGCCAGCAGTTACTCCCTGAACAACTACGAGCAGTACTTC. Translated, it gives CASSYSLNNYEQYF.

This rearrangement joins TRBV7-2 to TRBJ1-5, with TRBD1 as a possible D gene (6 bases). The germline V gene has CDR1 SGHTA and CDR2 FQGNSA. The CDR3 sequence is 16 residues long. Trimming removed 2 bases at V and 2 bases at J, with 13 bases between. The CDR3 DNA reads as TGTGCCAGCAGCTTATTAATGGGGGCTGGCAATCAGCCCCAGCATTTT. Translated, it gives CASSLLMGAGNQPQHF. The full variable domain, its missing parts supplied by reference TRBV7-2 and TRBJ1-5, is GAGVSQSPSNKVTEKGKDVELRCDPISGHTALYWYRQSLGQGLEFLIYFQGNSAPDKSGLPSDRFSAERTGGSVSTLTIQRTQQEDSAVYLCASSLLMGAGNQPQHFGDGTRLSIL.

This rearrangement joins TRBV29-1 to TRBJ1-2; weak D call: TRBD1 (6 bases). V lost 3 bases and J 3 bases, leaving 20 bases between the germline ends. The CDR3 is 16 amino acids. Germline loops: CDR1 SQVTM, CDR2 ANQGSEA. The CDR3 region is CSVDFRGEKFHYGYTF. The CDR3 nucleotides read TGCAGCGTTGACTTCAGGGGAGAGAAATTCCACTATGGCTACACCTTC.

J is TRBJ2-7 and V is TRBV18; TRBD1 matches 9 bases. Trimming removed 3 bases from V and 0 bases from J; junction bases left unmatched: 6. Germline loops: CDR1 KGHSH, CDR2 LQKENI. This CDR3 spans 16 amino acids. The CDR3 sequence: CASSPLQGAISYEQYF. Here the CDR3 DNA reads TGTGCCAGCTCACCGTTACAGGGGGCAATCTCCTACGAGCAGTACTTC.

This sequence joins TRBV4-2 and TRBJ2-5, with 11 bases aligning to TRBD2. The last part of the DNA fits TRBJ2-7 better; the J call may be wrong. Germline V gives CDR1 LGHNA, CDR2 YNFKEQ. The CDR3 contains 15 residues. For the CDR3, the DNA is TGTGCCAGCAGCCAGACTAGCGGGACTTCCTACGAGCAGTACTTC. Translating it yields CASSQTSGTSYEQYF.

The chain uses TRBV5-1 and TRBJ2-1; 7 bases are shared with TRBD2. With 5 bases clipped from V and 0 bases from J, the junction kept 5 bases outside the gene matches. This CDR3 comprises 15 residues. Germline CDR1 is SGHRS and CDR2 is YFSETQ. The CDR3 loop reads CASRMTSSSYNEQFF. Written as DNA, the CDR3 is TGCGCCAGCAGGATGACTAGCAGCTCCTACAATGAGCAGTTCTTC.

The chain employs TRBV4-2 and TRBJ2-1; 9 nucleotides line up with TRBD2. There are 14 residues in the CDR3. The germline CDR1 and CDR2 sequences are LGHNA and YNFKEQ. Unmatched junction bases numbered 12, after V lost 8 bases and J lost 10 bases. CDR3 nucleotides: TGTGCCAGCTCCGCCGGCGGGGGGGCCGGGGAGCAGTTCTTC. Its protein product is CASSAGGGAGEQFF.

The genes are TRBV6-4 and TRBJ2-1; 8 bases are a match to TRBD2. CDR1 is MRHNA, CDR2 SNTAGT, per germline. CDR3 length: 17 residues. J lost 0 bases, V lost 5 bases, and 9 bases had no gene match. The CDR3 bases are TGTGCCAGCAGTAACCAAATTGGGACTAGCTCCTACAATGAGCAGTTCTTC. It yields the protein CASSNQIGTSSYNEQFF.

This clone was counted between two and nine times. The J gene is TRBJ2-5, the V gene TRBV2; 7 nucleotides agree with TRBD1. The CDR3 is 13 amino acids. Germline V lookup: CDR1 SNHLY, CDR2 FYNNEI. V shed 10 bases and J 3 bases; nucleotides not matched to a gene: 8. The CDR3 DNA sequence: TGTGCCACCCGGGGACAGTATGAAGAGACCCAGTACTTC. As protein: CATRGQYEETQYF.

V usage is TRBV9 and J usage is TRBJ2-2; D unclear. Germline CDR1 and CDR2: SGDLS and YYNGEE. CDR3 size: 13 residues. Trimming shortened V by 0 bases and J by 8 bases, and 8 bases separated the two germline ends. The CDR3 region is CASSVDLGGELFF. In DNA, the CDR3 is TGTGCCAGCAGCGTAGACCTCGGGGGGGAGCTGTTTTTT.

CDR3 sequence reads: CASSPPQMEPQHF. The CDR3 region has the DNA TGTGCCAGCTCACCCCCCCAGATGGAGCCCCAGCATTTT. The genes are TRBV18 and TRBJ1-5; D remains ambiguous. The CDR3 sequence is 13 residues long. CDR1 and CDR2 (germline): KGHSH, LQKENI. Trimming shortened V by 3 bases and J by 8 bases, and 11 bases separated the two germline ends.

The rearrangement links TRBV7-2 to TRBJ2-5, with D unclear. This CDR3 comprises 13 residues. Deletions cut 1 base from V and 4 bases from J, with 7 bases between. In germline, CDR1 is SGHTA, CDR2 FQGNSA. This CDR3 reads CASSLVRAETQYF. CDR3 in DNA: TGTGCCAGCAGCTTAGTACGCGCAGAGACCCAGTACTTC.

A few counts support this clone. This chain links TRBV19 with TRBJ2-7; 11 bases map to TRBD2. This CDR3 comprises 15 residues. Trimming removed 3 bases from V and 5 bases from J; junction bases left unmatched: 6. CDR1 is LNHDA and CDR2 is SQIVND in the germline V gene (reference sequence). The CDR3 bases are TGTGCCAGTAGTATTGTAGCGGGAGGGCCAAACGAGCAGTACTTC. Translation gives CASSIVAGGPNEQYF.

This chain connects TRBV7-3 to TRBJ2-2; 9 bases line up with TRBD1. CDR3 length: 16 residues. Looked up from germline, CDR1 is SGHTA and CDR2 is FQGTGA. V was pared by 2 bases and J by 6 bases, with 7 bases of the junction left unmatched. Here the CDR3 DNA reads TGTGCCAGCAGCTTACCCACAGGGGGCAAGGCCGGGGAGCTGTTTTTT. Encoded protein: CASSLPTGGKAGELFF.

J is TRBJ1-2 and V is TRBV20-1; no clear D. Looked up from germline, CDR1 is DFQATT and CDR2 is SNEGSKA (reference sequence). V gave up 0 bases and J gave up 7 bases, with 6 bases separating them. The CDR3 spans 11 residues. The CDR3 coding sequence is TGCAGTGCTAGAGATCGGGTTGGCTACACCTTC. Translating it yields CSARDRVGYTF.

The sample holds one count of this clone. This chain joins TRBV7-9 and TRBJ2-5; D possibly corresponds to TRBD2 (5 bases). The J call may not be correct, given that the DNA end is closer to TRBJ2-7. CDR3 length: 15 residues. Germline V gene sequence: CDR1 SEHNR, CDR2 FQNEAQ (reference sequence). The CDR3 loop reads CASSRKGEGAYEQYF. CDR3 bases: TGTGCCAGCAGCCGAAAGGGCGAGGGTGCCTACGAGCAGTACTTC.

The CDR3 sequence: CAWSKIAGQETQYF. Here the CDR3 DNA reads TGTGCCTGGAGCAAAATAGCGGGGCAAGAGACCCAGTACTTC. The chain has TRBV30 and TRBJ2-5, with 8 nucleotides matching TRBD2. From germline, CDR1 is GTSNPN and CDR2 SVGIG (reference sequence). Trimming at V came to 3 bases and at J to 2 bases, leaving 5 bases not matched to a gene. The CDR3 is made up of 14 amino acids.

The genes are TRBV18 and TRBJ2-1, with 10 bases that match TRBD2. The J segment lost 5 bases and the V segment lost 3 bases, leaving 4 bases of the junction unmatched. Germline V gene lookup returns CDR1 KGHSH and CDR2 LQKENI. This CDR3 has 15 residues. The CDR3 DNA reads as TGTGCCAGCTCACCCGGGCTAGCGGGGGACAATGAGCAGTTCTTC. The encoded protein is CASSPGLAGDNEQFF. Complete variable domain (other parts from reference TRBV18 and TRBJ2-1): NAGVMQNPRHLVRRRGQEARLRCSPMKGHSHVYWYRQLPEEGLKFMVYLQKENIIDESGMPKERFSAEFPKEGPSILRIQQVVRGDSAAYFCASSPGLAGDNEQFFGPGTRLTVL.